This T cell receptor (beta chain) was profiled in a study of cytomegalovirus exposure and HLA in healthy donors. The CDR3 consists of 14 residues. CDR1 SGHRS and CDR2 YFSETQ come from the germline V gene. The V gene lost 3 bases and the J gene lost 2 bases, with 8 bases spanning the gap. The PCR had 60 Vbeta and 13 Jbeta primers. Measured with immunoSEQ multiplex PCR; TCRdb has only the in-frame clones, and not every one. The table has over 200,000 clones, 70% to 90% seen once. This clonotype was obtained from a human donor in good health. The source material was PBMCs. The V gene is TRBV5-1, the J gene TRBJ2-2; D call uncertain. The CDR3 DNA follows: TGCGCCAGCAGCTCACCCACTAACACCGGGGAGCTGTTTTTT. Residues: CASSSPTNTGELFF.